This T cell receptor beta chain comes out of a study of blood T cell repertoires in COVID-19. Turning to the study itself: PBMCs, B-cell-depleted T cells, or T cells provided the cDNA or gDNA that made up the material.

Ages ranged from about 18 to 89 years, with residence in under 25 US areas. Cohort allocation depended upon clinical history that participants reported. Germline values: CDR1 SGHRS, CDR2 YFSETQ. V lost 4 bases to trimming and J lost 1 base, with 18 bases between them. This CDR3 region has 18 residues. Under the authors' procedure: Counts of nucleated cells, estimated from reference gene primer amplification, were obtained. The protocol was immunoSEQ multiplex PCR, while the TCRdb copy is restricted to in-frame clones and leaves out a portion. V, J and clone size are those of that table, while D and trimming were read from the DNA. The table shows around 300,000 clones, with 85% to 90% occurring only once.

The source of this sequence is a woman between 18 and 29 years old who had recovered from COVID-19. The sequencing sample was made of PBMCs or T cells enriched from blood (not recorded which). The genes are TRBV5-1 and TRBJ1-6; D remains ambiguous. The CDR3 coding sequence is TGCGCCAGCAGCCTTGGTGGGCCCCTCAGGTCCTATAATTCACCCCTCCACTTT. Its protein is CASSLGGPLRSYNSPLHF.